Given below is one T cell receptor beta chain in context. This specimen comes from a study of technical replicates of blood from several donors. Only in-frame clones appear in the TCRdb table, and some are missing; sequencing was by immunoSEQ multiplex PCR. This table holds approximately 73,000 clones, about 92% found once. This CDR3 is 12 amino acids long. Trimming removed 6 bases from V and 5 bases from J, with 8 bases in between. Germline lookup yields CDR1 LNHDA and CDR2 SQIVND (reference sequence). The sequence derives from a human donor in good health. The chain combines TRBV19 with TRBJ2-1, with a weak D call TRBD1 (5 bases). The sequenced sample was T cells isolated from PBMCs. Written as DNA, the CDR3 is TGTGCCAGTAGGTTCAGGGACAATGAGCAGTTCTTC. It translates to CASRFRDNEQFF. The complete variable domain, with remaining parts taken from reference TRBV19 and TRBJ2-1, reads DGGITQSPKYLFRKEGQNVTLSCEQNLNHDAMYWYRQDPGQGLRLIYYSQIVNDFQKGDIAEGYSVSREKKESFPLTVTSAQKNPTAFYLCASRFRDNEQFFGPGTRLTVL.